This TCR beta chain was observed in a study of blood T cell repertoires in COVID-19. Measured with immunoSEQ multiplex PCR; TCRdb has only the in-frame clones, and not every one. The profile covers about 310,000 clones, with roughly 90% appearing a single time and less than 3% taken by the ten largest. The CDR3 sequence is 14 residues long. V was trimmed by 2 bases and J by 0 bases, leaving 8 bases between them. Germline-derived CDR1 and CDR2 are SGHVS and FNYEAQ. This clone has only one observation. Sequenced sample: peripheral blood. V and J are TRBV7-6 and TRBJ2-7; unclear D gene. The TCR originated in a woman in her twenties or thirties with COVID-19, enrolled during active disease. The CDR3 protein is CASSLQASSYEQYF. The CDR3 DNA follows: TGTGCCAGCAGCTTACAGGCGAGCTCCTACGAGCAGTACTTC.